The sequence of this T cell receptor (beta chain) was determined in a study of cytomegalovirus exposure and HLA in healthy donors. Study findings and constraints: Earlier analysis found most TCR beta V segments productive about 87% or about 30% of the time.

For this clone: Its antigen is undetermined.

Vbeta (60) and Jbeta (13) primers were used in the PCR. Assay used: immunoSEQ multiplex PCR; TCRdb lists only in-frame clones, some missing. The sample consists of 110,000 to 150,000 clones, roughly 74% of them appearing once. V lost 2 bases and J lost 4, with 12 bases in between. Germline V lookup: CDR1 SGHTA, CDR2 FQGTGA. The length of the CDR3 is 14 residues. The clonotype was recovered from a man in his forties in good health and CMV-seronegative. The sample consisted of PBMCs. This chain connects TRBV7-3 to TRBJ2-7, with D perhaps matching TRBD2 (7 bases). The CDR3 region has the DNA TGTGCCAGCAGCTTACGCGGGGGCCAGTACGAGCAGTACTTC. It yields the protein CASSLRGGQYEQYF. Variable domain in full (rest from reference TRBV7-3 and TRBJ2-7): GAGVSQTPSNKVTEKGKYVELRCDPISGHTALYWYRQSLGQGPEFLIYFQGTGAADDSGLPNDRFFAVRPEGSVSTLKIQRTERGDSAVYLCASSLRGGQYEQYFGPGTRLTVT.